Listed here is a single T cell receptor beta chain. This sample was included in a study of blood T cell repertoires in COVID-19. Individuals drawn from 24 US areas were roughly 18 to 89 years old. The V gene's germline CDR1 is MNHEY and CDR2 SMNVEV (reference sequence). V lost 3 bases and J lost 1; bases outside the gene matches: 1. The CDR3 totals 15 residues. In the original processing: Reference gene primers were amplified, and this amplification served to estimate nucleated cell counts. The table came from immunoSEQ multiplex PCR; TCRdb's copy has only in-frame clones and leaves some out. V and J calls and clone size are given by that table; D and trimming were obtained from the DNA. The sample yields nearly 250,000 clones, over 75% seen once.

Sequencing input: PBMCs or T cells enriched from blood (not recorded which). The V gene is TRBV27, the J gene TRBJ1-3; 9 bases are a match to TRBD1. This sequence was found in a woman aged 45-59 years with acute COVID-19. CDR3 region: CASSLGQGSGNTIYF. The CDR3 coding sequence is TGTGCCAGCAGTTTGGGACAGGGATCTGGAAACACCATATATTTT.